Below, 27 T cell receptor beta chains from the same sample are listed, as sequenced in a study of blood T cell repertoires in COVID-19. The protocol was immunoSEQ multiplex PCR, while the TCRdb copy is restricted to in-frame clones and leaves out a portion. This table holds approximately 86,000 clones, 70% to 90% found once. The specimen sequenced was peripheral blood. These receptors were obtained from a middle-aged man with acute or convalescent COVID-19.

This clone was counted a single time. This chain uses TRBV25-1 with TRBJ1-1; D may be TRBD1 (6 bases). CDR3 length equals 12 residues. The germline V gene has CDR1 MGHDK and CDR2 SYGVNS. The germline V and J ends were trimmed by 6 bases and 6 bases, with 11 bases remaining between them. CDR3 sequence reads: CASSTGIPEAFF. The CDR3, as DNA: TGTGCCAGCAGCACAGGGATCCCTGAAGCTTTCTTT.

This chain connects TRBV29-1 to TRBJ2-3; 7 positions agree with TRBD2. The CDR3 is 13 residues long. The germline CDR1 and CDR2 sequences are SQVTM and ANQGSEA. Losses at the gene ends were 6 bases for V and 0 bases for J; bases not matched to a gene: 3. The CDR3 is CSVSGVSTDTQYF. DNA for the CDR3: TGCAGCGTAAGCGGGGTGAGCACAGATACGCAGTATTTT.

The chain uses TRBV5-8 and TRBJ1-3; unclear D gene. This CDR3 is 16 amino acids long. V was trimmed by 2 bases and J by 3 bases, leaving 15 bases between them. CDR1 is SGHTS, CDR2 YDEGEE, per germline. The CDR3 protein is CASSFLALAGGNTIYF. In nucleotides, the CDR3 is TGTGCCAGCAGCTTTTTGGCACTCGCAGGTGGAAACACCATATATTTT.

This clone was counted a single time. V and J are TRBV30 and TRBJ1-3, with D perhaps TRBD1 (6 bases). V was trimmed by 4 bases and J by 9 bases, leaving 16 bases between them. Germline V gene lookup returns CDR1 GTSNPN and CDR2 SVGIG (reference sequence). CDR3 length: 13 amino acids. In DNA, the CDR3 is TGTGCCTGGAAGGTACAGGGAGGGGGCACCATATATTTT. Its protein is CAWKVQGGGTIYF.

This chain joins TRBV5-4 and TRBJ1-2; 9 positions agree with TRBD1. V shed 1 base and J 8 bases; nucleotides not matched to a gene: 6. Germline V gene sequence: CDR1 SGHNT, CDR2 YYREEE (reference sequence). The CDR3 is 14 residues long. CDR3 sequence (DNA): TGTGCCAGCAGCTTGAGGAAGACAGGGGGAGGCTACACCTTC. Translating gives CASSLRKTGGGYTF.

The rearrangement joins TRBV7-3 to TRBJ2-5, with 8 positions matching TRBD1. V shed 1 base, J shed 4 bases, and the junction held 5 bases outside the gene matches. CDR1 SGHTA and CDR2 FQGTGA come from the germline V gene. CDR3 length: 15 residues. The CDR3 DNA reads as TGTGCCAGCAGCTTAAGGACAGGGCAACGAGAGACCCAGTACTTC. It translates to CASSLRTGQRETQYF. The full variable domain, with the rest looked up from reference TRBV7-3 and TRBJ2-5, is GAGVSQTPSNKVTEKGKYVELRCDPISGHTALYWYRQSLGQGPEFLIYFQGTGAADDSGLPNDRFFAVRPEGSVSTLKIQRTERGDSAVYLCASSLRTGQRETQYFGPGTRLLVL.

The gene calls are TRBV7-2 and TRBJ2-1; the D gene is possibly TRBD2 (7 bases). The germline V and J ends were trimmed by 3 bases and 4 bases, with 19 bases remaining between them. Germline V CDR1 and CDR2: SGHTA, FQGNSA. The length of the CDR3 is 17 residues. The CDR3 nucleotides read TGTGCCAGCAGCTTCCAATTGGCGGGGGCCCAATACAATGAGCAGTTCTTC. Translated, it gives CASSFQLAGAQYNEQFF.

This chain joins TRBV2 and TRBJ1-2; 12 bases fit TRBD1. Germline V gene data show CDR1 as SNHLY and CDR2 as FYNNEI. The CDR3 covers 14 residues. J was trimmed by 7 bases and V by 7 bases; bases with no gene match: 7. The CDR3 region has the DNA TGTGCCAGCACTTCCCGGGACAGGGGGCTTGGCTACACCTTC. Protein product: CASTSRDRGLGYTF.

The chain uses TRBV7-8 and TRBJ1-5, with D possibly matching TRBD1 (6 bases). CDR1 and CDR2 (germline): SGHVS, FQNEAQ. Trimming removed 4 bases from V and 4 bases from J, with 20 bases in between. CDR3 length: 17 amino acids. The CDR3: CASSSKPGTTINQPQHF. As DNA, the CDR3 is TGTGCCAGCAGCTCAAAACCCGGGACAACCATAAATCAGCCCCAGCATTTT.

V is TRBV6-5 and J is TRBJ1-5; no firm D call. V lost 5 bases and J 0 bases, leaving 11 bases between the germline ends. This CDR3 has 15 amino acids. Germline assignment: CDR1 MNHEY and CDR2 SVGAGI. For the CDR3, the DNA is TGTGCCAGCAGTCTACAGAGGGATAGCAATCAGCCCCAGCATTTT. Protein sequence: CASSLQRDSNQPQHF.

V gene TRBV28 combines with J gene TRBJ1-5; D might be TRBD1 (5 bases). Germline V gene lookup returns CDR1 MDHEN and CDR2 SYDVKM. The CDR3 length is 14 residues. The germline V and J ends were trimmed by 8 bases and 2 bases, with 13 bases remaining between them. In nucleotides, the CDR3 is TGTGCCAGCCTCGGGGGTGGGGGCAATCAGCCCCAGCATTTT. Its translation is CASLGGGGNQPQHF.

The V call is TRBV18, the J call TRBJ2-6; 8 bases agree with TRBD1. The CDR3 is 17 amino acids. V was clipped by 2 bases and J by 4 bases; unmatched bases: 7. CDR1 is KGHSH and CDR2 is LQKENI in the germline V gene. The chain's CDR3 is CASSPGQGATGANVLTF. Written as DNA, the CDR3 is TGTGCCAGCTCACCAGGGCAGGGGGCGACGGGGGCCAACGTCCTGACTTTC.

CDR3 residues: CASSDGGLVSDTQYF. As DNA, the CDR3 is TGTGCCAGCAGCGACGGGGGGCTAGTTTCAGATACGCAGTATTTT. V and J are TRBV9 and TRBJ2-3; possible D gene TRBD2, 7 bases. This CDR3 comprises 15 residues. CDR1 and CDR2 (germline): SGDLS, YYNGEE. The V and J ends lost 3 bases and 4 bases respectively, with 15 bases between them.

The chain combines TRBV28 with TRBJ1-3; 7 bases map to TRBD1. Germline V gene data show CDR1 as MDHEN and CDR2 as SYDVKM. Unmatched junction bases numbered 5, after V lost 6 bases and J lost 0 bases. This CDR3 is built from 15 residues. CDR3: CASRPQGGSGNTIYF. The CDR3 DNA reads as TGTGCCAGCAGACCCCAGGGGGGCTCTGGAAACACCATATATTTT.

This chain uses TRBV7-6 with TRBJ2-5, with TRBD2 identical over 12 bases. Germline-derived CDR1 and CDR2 are SGHVS and FNYEAQ. This CDR3 has 15 amino acids. The V and J ends lost 5 bases and 5 bases, in that order; junction bases with no gene match: 6. In DNA, the CDR3 is TGTGCCAGCAGCCCAACTAGCGGGGGGAGGGAGACCCAGTACTTC. Residues: CASSPTSGGRETQYF.

The V and J genes are TRBV7-9 and TRBJ1-3, with a weak D call TRBD1 (5 bases). Trimming cost V 3 bases and J 2 bases, with 8 bases left between them. The CDR3 consists of 14 residues. Germline-derived CDR1 and CDR2 are SEHNR and FQNEAQ (reference sequence). CDR3 region: CASSFTGTGNTIYF. The CDR3 coding sequence is TGTGCCAGCAGCTTTACAGGAACTGGAAACACCATATATTTT.

The rearrangement uses TRBV5-6 and TRBJ1-4, with TRBD1 matching 12 bases. Per germline, CDR1 SGHDT and CDR2 YYEEEE. The CDR3 is made up of 16 amino acids. The J segment lost 6 bases and the V segment lost 0 bases, leaving 3 bases of the junction unmatched. In DNA form, the CDR3 reads TGTGCCAGCAGCTTGGACGGGACAGGGGGCGATGAAAAACTGTTTTTT. The encoded protein is CASSLDGTGGDEKLFF. Drawing the rest from reference TRBV5-6 and TRBJ1-4, the complete variable domain is DAGVTQSPTHLIKTRGQQVTLRCSPKSGHDTVSWYQQALGQGPQFIFQYYEEEERQRGNFPDRFSGHQFPNYSSELNVNALLLGDSALYLCASSLDGTGGDEKLFFGSGTQLSVL.

The rearrangement links TRBV5-4 to TRBJ2-3; 10 bases agree with TRBD2. The J segment lost 5 bases and the V segment lost 5 bases, leaving 11 bases of the junction unmatched. Germline CDR1 is SGHNT and CDR2 is YYREEE (reference sequence). The CDR3 length is 16 residues. In DNA, the CDR3 is TGTGCCAGCAGTCGAGTCCCGGGACTAGCGCGAGATACGCAGTATTTT. Amino acid sequence: CASSRVPGLARDTQYF.

The V gene is TRBV28, the J gene TRBJ1-5; D uncertain. Germline V lookup: CDR1 MDHEN, CDR2 SYDVKM. The length of the CDR3 is 12 residues. V was shortened by 3 bases and J by 5 bases, with 5 bases between the two germline ends. CDR3 in DNA: TGTGCCAGCAGTTTCCCAGATCAGCCCCAGCATTTT. It specifies CASSFPDQPQHF.

CDR3 region: CASGSSLGNSPLHF. Here the CDR3 DNA reads TGTGCCAGCGGGTCCTCACTGGGCAATTCACCCCTCCACTTT. The V gene is TRBV28, the J gene TRBJ1-6; D uncertain. Germline V gene data show CDR1 as MDHEN and CDR2 as SYDVKM. The V and J ends lost 8 bases and 7 bases respectively, with 15 bases between them. This CDR3 contains 14 residues.

The rearrangement links TRBV18 to TRBJ1-1, with D perhaps TRBD1 (5 bases). The germline V gene has CDR1 KGHSH and CDR2 LQKENI. This CDR3 region has 17 residues. V was shortened by 4 bases and J by 0 bases, with 18 bases between the two germline ends. The CDR3 DNA follows: TGTGCCAGCTCACTTGCAAGCTCGACAGTTTTGAACACTGAAGCTTTCTTT. It codes for CASSLASSTVLNTEAFF. The whole variable domain, filled in from reference TRBV18 and TRBJ1-1, reads NAGVMQNPRHLVRRRGQEARLRCSPMKGHSHVYWYRQLPEEGLKFMVYLQKENIIDESGMPKERFSAEFPKEGPSILRIQQVVRGDSAAYFCASSLASSTVLNTEAFFGQGTRLTVV.

The sample holds one count of this clone. The gene calls are TRBV30 and TRBJ2-1; the D gene is possibly TRBD2 (6 bases). V lost 4 bases to trimming and J lost 3 bases, with 16 bases between them. Germline-derived CDR1 and CDR2 are GTSNPN and SVGIG (reference sequence). This CDR3 is 15 amino acids long. The CDR3 sequence is CAWTKIAAGYNEQFF. CDR3 nucleotide sequence: TGTGCCTGGACCAAAATAGCGGCCGGCTACAATGAGCAGTTCTTC.

The DNA of the CDR3 is TGTGCCAGCAGAACTAGCGGGGGGCCGAGGACCCAGTACTTC. Its protein product is CASRTSGGPRTQYF. The gene calls are TRBV3-1 (or the pseudogene TRBV3-2) and TRBJ2-5; 12 bases agree with TRBD2. Trimming at V came to 6 bases and at J to 7 bases, leaving 6 bases not matched to a gene. The V gene's germline CDR1 is LGHDT and CDR2 YNNKEL (reference sequence). CDR3 size: 14 residues.

The chain links TRBV2 to TRBJ2-3; D is possibly TRBD2 (7 bases). The CDR3 spans 13 residues. Between the trimmed V and J ends, which lost 8 bases and 1 base, there was a span of 10 bases. CDR1 SNHLY and CDR2 FYNNEI come from the germline V gene. The CDR3 DNA follows: TGTGCCAGCGGGGGGGCCCGCACAGATACGCAGTATTTT. Amino acid sequence: CASGGARTDTQYF.

This chain connects TRBV19 to TRBJ1-1; weak D call: TRBD1 (6 bases). The CDR3 consists of 14 residues. The V gene lost 8 bases and the J gene lost 4 bases, with 17 bases spanning the gap. Germline V gives CDR1 LNHDA, CDR2 SQIVND (reference sequence). DNA of the CDR3: TGTGCCAGTCGAGACACAGGGCGAAGCACTGAAGCTTTCTTT. The encoded protein is CASRDTGRSTEAFF.

This clone was seen a single time. The chain joins TRBV7-2 to TRBJ2-2, with D perhaps matching TRBD2 (5 bases). The germline V and J ends were trimmed by 2 bases and 4 bases, with 11 bases remaining between them. CDR1 is SGHTA, CDR2 FQGNSA, per germline. The CDR3 runs to 15 residues. This chain's CDR3 is CASSLSGRSTGELFF. CDR3 sequence (DNA): TGTGCCAGCAGCTTAAGCGGCAGATCCACCGGGGAGCTGTTTTTT.

The V call is TRBV19, the J call TRBJ1-1; the match to TRBD1 covers 8 bases. The CDR3 sequence is 14 residues long. With 3 bases clipped from V and 4 bases from J, the junction kept 4 bases outside the gene matches. Germline CDR1 reads LNHDA; CDR2 reads SQIVND (reference sequence). Here the CDR3 DNA reads TGTGCCAGTAGTATCGGCAGGGGGCCCACTGAAGCTTTCTTT. It yields the protein CASSIGRGPTEAFF.